Listed below are T cell receptor beta chains from one sample, sequenced in a study of blood T cell repertoires in COVID-19. Data came from immunoSEQ multiplex PCR; TCRdb stores just in-frame clones and leaves some out. The table records 100,000 or so clones, around 90% of them present only once. The specimen was peripheral blood. These receptors were obtained from a woman aged 55-69 years with acute or convalescent COVID-19. The CDR3 runs from the conserved cysteine through the conserved F or W. Each record gives: J gene, clone size, V gene, CDR3 protein. Clone size, where shown, is once, few, many, or a class for clones that have expanded.

j_call: TRBJ2-1
clone_size: NA
v_call: TRBV7-8
cdr3_aa: CASSLTPGLAAYNEQFF

j_call: TRBJ2-2
clone_size: NA
v_call: TRBV11-3
cdr3_aa: CASSLTGTSGSFTGELFF

j_call: TRBJ2-1
clone_size: once
v_call: TRBV11-3
cdr3_aa: CASSLVGAGWGEQFF

j_call: TRBJ2-7
clone_size: NA
v_call: TRBV7-9
cdr3_aa: CASSLANSYEQYF

j_call: TRBJ1-2
clone_size: NA
v_call: TRBV12-3/TRBV12-4
cdr3_aa: CASTPLGGFGYTF

j_call: TRBJ2-3
clone_size: NA
v_call: TRBV9
cdr3_aa: CASSVLAGVGDTQYF

j_call: TRBJ2-2
clone_size: few
v_call: TRBV5-1
cdr3_aa: CASSLEGPGELFF

j_call: TRBJ2-2
clone_size: few
v_call: TRBV9
cdr3_aa: CASSVGTGGNTGELFF

j_call: TRBJ2-7
clone_size: NA
v_call: TRBV28
cdr3_aa: CASSLLGDRGSYEQYF

j_call: TRBJ2-7
clone_size: NA
v_call: TRBV28
cdr3_aa: CAIRDSSYEQYF

j_call: TRBJ1-1
clone_size: few
v_call: TRBV29-1
cdr3_aa: CSVEEGTARTEAFF

j_call: TRBJ2-1
clone_size: NA
v_call: TRBV5-1
cdr3_aa: CASGAVGEQFF

j_call: TRBJ2-1
clone_size: NA
v_call: TRBV19
cdr3_aa: CASSPQGGSSYNEQFF

j_call: TRBJ2-1
clone_size: NA
v_call: TRBV13
cdr3_aa: CASSLGRLAGGLPQFF

j_call: TRBJ2-5
clone_size: once
v_call: TRBV6-5
cdr3_aa: CASSVAETQYF

j_call: TRBJ1-4
clone_size: NA
v_call: TRBV4-1
cdr3_aa: CASSQERSGQMFF

j_call: TRBJ1-2
clone_size: NA
v_call: TRBV6-5
cdr3_aa: CASSYNGQGRTF

j_call: TRBJ1-2
clone_size: NA
v_call: TRBV14
cdr3_aa: CASSLWGQGNYGYTF

j_call: TRBJ2-1
clone_size: NA
v_call: TRBV6-2/TRBV6-3
cdr3_aa: CASSGRGRAYNEQFF

j_call: TRBJ1-5
clone_size: NA
v_call: TRBV19
cdr3_aa: CASSIVGVNLRDRNNQPQHF

j_call: TRBJ1-6
clone_size: NA
v_call: TRBV9
cdr3_aa: CASSVGEASPLHF

j_call: TRBJ2-1
clone_size: NA
v_call: TRBV24-1
cdr3_aa: CATSDLGAGEHEQFF

j_call: TRBJ2-1
clone_size: NA
v_call: TRBV5-1
cdr3_aa: CASSLYDSSPSYNEQFF

j_call: TRBJ1-4
clone_size: NA
v_call: TRBV18
cdr3_aa: CASSPQTGDLNEKLFF

j_call: TRBJ1-1
clone_size: NA
v_call: TRBV9
cdr3_aa: CASSVAQNTEAFF

j_call: TRBJ2-7
clone_size: NA
v_call: TRBV10-3
cdr3_aa: CAISDTPRWGVEDEQYF

j_call: TRBJ1-3
clone_size: once
v_call: TRBV6-1
cdr3_aa: CASSEGILPGNTIYF

j_call: TRBJ1-1
clone_size: NA
v_call: TRBV5-6
cdr3_aa: CASSSGGAEAFF

j_call: TRBJ1-2
clone_size: NA
v_call: TRBV25-1
cdr3_aa: CASSELGQGIGYTF

j_call: TRBJ1-2
clone_size: NA
v_call: TRBV5-1
cdr3_aa: CASSLDSTGGYTF

j_call: TRBJ1-2
clone_size: NA
v_call: TRBV19
cdr3_aa: CASSSPTGDYGYTF

j_call: TRBJ2-1
clone_size: NA
v_call: TRBV11-3
cdr3_aa: CASSYSAGVSYNEQFF

j_call: TRBJ1-4
clone_size: NA
v_call: TRBV11-2
cdr3_aa: CASSLGVGRDEKLFF

j_call: TRBJ2-7
clone_size: NA
v_call: TRBV28
cdr3_aa: CASSRGYEQYF

j_call: TRBJ2-5
clone_size: once
v_call: TRBV24-1
cdr3_aa: CATSDPRGQGASETQYF

j_call: TRBJ1-3
clone_size: NA
v_call: TRBV15
cdr3_aa: CATSRAGWGNSGNTIYF